One sample yielded the 20 T cell receptor beta chains listed below, sequenced in a study of shared clonotypes between healthy human individuals. TCRdb keeps only in-frame clones here, not all; method: immunoSEQ multiplex PCR. Of approximately 700,000 clones detected, less than 80% appear once; the ten largest clones hold 1.5% to 2%. Input material: memory CD4+ T cells sorted from blood. Subset described: CD45RA-negative fraction. These receptors were collected from a woman in her twenties or thirties in good health.

The chain has TRBV5-4 and TRBJ2-5, with 7 bases aligning to TRBD1. This CDR3 is 15 amino acids long. Trimming removed 5 bases from V and 2 bases from J; junction bases left unmatched: 9. Looked up from germline, CDR1 is SGHNT and CDR2 is YYREEE (reference sequence). CDR3 nucleotides: TGTGCCAGCAGTTACCGGGACAGCTTACAAGAGACCCAGTACTTC. This gives the protein CASSYRDSLQETQYF.

The V call is TRBV25-1, the J call TRBJ1-5, with 7 bases aligning to TRBD1. The J segment lost 6 bases and the V segment lost 4 bases, leaving 6 bases of the junction unmatched. The germline CDR1 and CDR2 sequences are MGHDK and SYGVNS. This CDR3 region has 14 residues. CDR3 residues: CASSVGRGIQPQHF. As DNA, the CDR3 is TGTGCCAGCAGTGTGGGCAGGGGGATTCAGCCCCAGCATTTT.

V is TRBV30 and J is TRBJ2-1; no clear D. CDR3 length equals 15 residues. Germline V gives CDR1 GTSNPN, CDR2 SVGIG (reference sequence). Trimming stripped 4 bases from V and 8 bases from J, with 21 bases between. CDR3 amino acids: CAWKPQWAGRDEQFF. CDR3 DNA sequence: TGTGCCTGGAAGCCGCAGTGGGCAGGCCGGGATGAGCAGTTCTTC.

V gene TRBV19 combines with J gene TRBJ2-1; D is ambiguous. Germline lookup yields CDR1 LNHDA and CDR2 SQIVND (reference sequence). V was pared by 5 bases and J by 3 bases, with 5 bases between. CDR3 length: 12 residues. The CDR3 here is CASSQNYNEQFF. The CDR3 DNA follows: TGTGCCAGTAGTCAGAACTACAATGAGCAGTTCTTC. The variable domain in full, completed from reference TRBV19 and TRBJ2-1, reads DGGITQSPKYLFRKEGQNVTLSCEQNLNHDAMYWYRQDPGQGLRLIYYSQIVNDFQKGDIAEGYSVSREKKESFPLTVTSAQKNPTAFYLCASSQNYNEQFFGPGTRLTVL.

The chain carries TRBV6-1 and TRBJ2-7, with TRBD2 matching 10 bases. This CDR3 has 14 residues. Germline CDR1 is MNHNS and CDR2 is SASEGT. V trimming: 10 bases; J trimming: 1 base; junction bases outside the gene matches: 7. The CDR3 loop reads CATWGSGRSYEQYF. CDR3 in DNA: TGTGCCACGTGGGGTAGCGGGAGGTCCTACGAGCAGTACTTC.

The V call is TRBV30, the J call TRBJ1-2, with a weak D call TRBD1 (5 bases). Trimming stripped 7 bases from V and 4 bases from J, with 13 bases between. This CDR3 has 12 residues. CDR1 is GTSNPN, CDR2 SVGIG, per germline (reference sequence). The CDR3 DNA reads as TGTGCCTTTCAGGGACGGAGCTATGGCTACACCTTC. Its protein product is CAFQGRSYGYTF.

CDR3 sequence reads: CASSKSSNTEAFF. The CDR3 DNA is TGTGCCAGCAGCAAATCCTCGAACACTGAAGCTTTCTTT. The chain joins TRBV5-4 to TRBJ1-1; D uncertain. Trimming removed 4 bases from V and 1 base from J, with 8 bases in between. The CDR3 has 13 residues. In germline, CDR1 is SGHNT, CDR2 YYREEE (reference sequence). Filled out from reference TRBV5-4 and TRBJ1-1, the complete variable domain reads ETGVTQSPTHLIKTRGQQVTLRCSSQSGHNTVSWYQQALGQGPQFIFQYYREEENGRGNFPPRFSGLQFPNYSSELNVNALELDDSALYLCASSKSSNTEAFFGQGTRLTVV.

This clone was recorded only once. This sequence joins TRBV13 and TRBJ1-1, with D perhaps matching TRBD1 (5 bases). V lost 4 bases and J 4 bases, leaving 10 bases between the germline ends. CDR3 length equals 13 residues. The germline CDR1 and CDR2 sequences are PRHDT and FYEKMQ (reference sequence). The CDR3 loop reads CASSSRESTEAFF. CDR3 coding DNA: TGTGCCAGCAGCTCCAGGGAGAGCACTGAAGCTTTCTTT.

This chain links TRBV7-8 with TRBJ2-2, with 7 bases lining up with TRBD1. The V segment lost 5 bases and the J segment 3 bases; nucleotides outside the gene matches: 6. The CDR3 length is 15 residues. Germline V gives CDR1 SGHVS, CDR2 FQNEAQ. The CDR3 spells CASSQRDSHTGELFF. CDR3 nucleotides: TGTGCCAGCAGCCAAAGGGACAGCCACACCGGGGAGCTGTTTTTT.

This clone was seen more than once but under ten times. The rearrangement joins TRBV5-1 to TRBJ2-1, with D possibly being TRBD1 or TRBD2 (5 bases each). V was pared by 2 bases and J by 3 bases, with 9 bases between. CDR3 length equals 14 residues. CDR1 and CDR2 from the germline V gene are SGHRS and YFSETQ. The CDR3 sequence is CASSFGGSYNEQFF. Here the CDR3 DNA reads TGCGCCAGCAGCTTTGGGGGTAGCTACAATGAGCAGTTCTTC.

This clone showed up just a few times. The rearrangement uses TRBV10-3 and TRBJ1-2; D unresolved. V lost 6 bases and J lost 2, with 19 bases in between. CDR3 size: 16 residues. Germline V gives CDR1 ENHRY, CDR2 SYGVKD. CDR3 nucleotide sequence: TGTGCCATCAGGCCGAGTTCAAGCCTCAACAACTATGGCTACACCTTC. Its translation: CAIRPSSSLNNYGYTF.

The chain couples TRBV5-1 to TRBJ2-1; D is tentatively TRBD1 or TRBD2 (5 bases each). Trimming cost V 2 bases and J 6 bases, with 12 bases left between them. Germline values: CDR1 SGHRS, CDR2 YFSETQ. CDR3 length equals 14 residues. The CDR3 DNA sequence: TGCGCCAGCAGCTTCGGGGCAACTAGCAATGAGCAGTTCTTC. Translated: CASSFGATSNEQFF.

This clone was detected only a few times. The genes are TRBV6-1 and TRBJ1-2; 7 nucleotides align to TRBD1. Germline V lookup: CDR1 MNHNS, CDR2 SASEGT. The CDR3 length is 14 residues. The ends lost 2 bases at V and 6 bases at J; junction bases unmatched: 6. The CDR3 sequence is CASSEPGQVHGYTF. Here the CDR3 DNA reads TGTGCCAGCAGTGAACCAGGACAGGTCCATGGCTACACCTTC.

Here the CDR3 DNA reads TGTGCCAGCAGCCAAGGACAGGACTACGAGCAGTACTTC. Translating it yields CASSQGQDYEQYF. The genes are TRBV4-2 and TRBJ2-7; possibly TRBD1 for D (6 bases). Per germline, CDR1 LGHNA and CDR2 YNFKEQ. V shed 1 base and J shed 3 bases, with 7 bases lying between them. CDR3 length: 13 residues.

Points on this clone: One end of the junction is discordant with germline, which a read error may explain. J is TRBJ2-1 and V is TRBV19, with D possibly being TRBD2 (5 bases). Per germline, CDR1 LNHDA and CDR2 SQIVND (reference sequence). The CDR3 has 13 amino acids. CDR3 sequence reads: CASNPASYSEQFF. The DNA of the CDR3 is TGTGCCAGTAATCCCGCTAGCTACAGTGAGCAGTTCTTC.

This clone was observed many times. This CDR3 reads CASSQVEVVDLYEQYF. As DNA, the CDR3 is TGCGCCAGCAGCCAAGTGGAGGTTGTAGACCTCTACGAGCAGTACTTC. The chain is built from TRBV4-1 and TRBJ2-7, with a possible D match to TRBD2 (5 bases). Trimming took off 1 base at V and 3 bases at J, with 16 bases between the two ends. The CDR3 is 16 residues long. From germline, CDR1 is MGHRA and CDR2 YSYEKL.

The chain has TRBV10-1 and TRBJ2-2; 10 bases line up with TRBD2. The CDR3 consists of 14 residues. V was pared by 5 bases and J by 6 bases, with 3 bases of the junction left unmatched. Germline CDR1 reads WNHNN; CDR2 reads SYGVQD (reference sequence). This chain's CDR3 is CASSQLAGAGELFF. The CDR3 DNA sequence: TGCGCCAGCAGTCAGCTAGCGGGAGCCGGGGAGCTGTTTTTT.

The CDR3: CAWRGDSSYEQYF. The CDR3 nucleotides are TGTGCCTGGAGAGGGGATAGCTCCTACGAGCAGTACTTC. V gene TRBV30 combines with J gene TRBJ2-7, with D perhaps matching TRBD1 (5 bases). The CDR3 contains 13 residues. The V end was cut by 3 bases, the J end by 0 bases, with 9 bases between. Germline values: CDR1 GTSNPN, CDR2 SVGIG (reference sequence).

Here the CDR3 DNA reads TGTGCCATCAGGCCGAATAACAGGAACACTGAAGCTTTCTTT. Translated, it gives CAIRPNNRNTEAFF. This chain links TRBV10-3 with TRBJ1-1; unclear D gene. The CDR3 is made up of 14 amino acids. V lost 6 bases to trimming and J lost 1 base, with 12 bases between them. Germline CDR1 ENHRY, CDR2 SYGVKD.

The rearrangement links TRBV28 to TRBJ1-3; D uncertain. With 3 bases removed from V and 4 bases from J, the gap between germline ends came to 13 bases. The V gene's germline CDR1 is MDHEN and CDR2 SYDVKM. The CDR3 sequence is 15 residues long. The CDR3 is CASSFPAEQGNTIYF. For the CDR3, the DNA is TGTGCCAGCAGTTTCCCGGCTGAACAGGGAAACACCATATATTTT. Drawing the rest from reference TRBV28 and TRBJ1-3, the complete variable domain is DVKVTQSSRYLVKRTGEKVFLECVQDMDHENMFWYRQDPGLGLRLIYFSYDVKMKEKGDIPEGYSVSREKKERFSLILESASTNQTSMYLCASSFPAEQGNTIYFGEGSWLTVV.